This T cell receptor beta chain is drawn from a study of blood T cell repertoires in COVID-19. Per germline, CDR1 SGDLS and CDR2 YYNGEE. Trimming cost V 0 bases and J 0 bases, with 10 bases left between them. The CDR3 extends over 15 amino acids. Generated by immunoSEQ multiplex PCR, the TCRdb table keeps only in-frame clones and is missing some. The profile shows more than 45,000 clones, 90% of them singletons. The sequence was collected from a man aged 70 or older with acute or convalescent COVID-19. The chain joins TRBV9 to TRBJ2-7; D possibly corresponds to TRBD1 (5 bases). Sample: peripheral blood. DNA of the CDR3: TGTGCCAGCAGCGTAGCGGACACCCACTCCTACGAGCAGTACTTC. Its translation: CASSVADTHSYEQYF.